The entry below describes one T cell receptor (beta chain). From germline, CDR1 is SGHAT and CDR2 FQNNGV. CDR3 size: 15 residues. The V end was cut by 1 base, the J end by 2 bases, with 9 bases between. The source of the sample is a study of cytomegalovirus exposure and HLA in healthy donors. Primers: 60 Vbeta forward and 13 Jbeta reverse. The data were produced by immunoSEQ multiplex PCR, yet TCRdb's version contains in-frame clones alone and is incomplete. The sample records 65,000 to 90,000 clones, around 72% being singletons. The specimen was PBMCs. The receptor comes from a woman aged 40-49 years in good health and CMV-seropositive. The rearrangement links TRBV11-2 to TRBJ2-1, with D perhaps matching TRBD2 (5 bases). CDR3 sequence (DNA): TGTGCCAGCAGCTTAGGCAGCGGCCCCTACAATGAGCAGTTCTTC. Translation gives CASSLGSGPYNEQFF. The full variable domain, with the rest looked up from reference TRBV11-2 and TRBJ2-1, is EAGVAQSPRYKIIEKRQSVAFWCNPISGHATLYWYQQILGQGPKLLIQFQNNGVVDDSQLPKDRFSAERLKGVDSTLKIQPAKLEDSAVYLCASSLGSGPYNEQFFGPGTRLTVL.